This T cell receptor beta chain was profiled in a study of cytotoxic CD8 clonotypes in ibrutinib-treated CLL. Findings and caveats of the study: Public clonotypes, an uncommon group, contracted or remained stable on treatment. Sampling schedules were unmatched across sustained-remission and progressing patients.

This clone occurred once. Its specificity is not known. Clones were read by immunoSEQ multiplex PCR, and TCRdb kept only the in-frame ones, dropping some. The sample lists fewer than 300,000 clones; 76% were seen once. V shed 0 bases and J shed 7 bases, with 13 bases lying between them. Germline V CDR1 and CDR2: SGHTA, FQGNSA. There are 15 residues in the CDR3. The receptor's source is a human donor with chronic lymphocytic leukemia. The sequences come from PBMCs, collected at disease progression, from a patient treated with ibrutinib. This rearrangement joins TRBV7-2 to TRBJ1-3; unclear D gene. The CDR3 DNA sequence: TGTGCCAGCAGCTTAGCGGTAGGAGGGTATAACACCATATATTTT. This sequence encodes CASSLAVGGYNTIYF.